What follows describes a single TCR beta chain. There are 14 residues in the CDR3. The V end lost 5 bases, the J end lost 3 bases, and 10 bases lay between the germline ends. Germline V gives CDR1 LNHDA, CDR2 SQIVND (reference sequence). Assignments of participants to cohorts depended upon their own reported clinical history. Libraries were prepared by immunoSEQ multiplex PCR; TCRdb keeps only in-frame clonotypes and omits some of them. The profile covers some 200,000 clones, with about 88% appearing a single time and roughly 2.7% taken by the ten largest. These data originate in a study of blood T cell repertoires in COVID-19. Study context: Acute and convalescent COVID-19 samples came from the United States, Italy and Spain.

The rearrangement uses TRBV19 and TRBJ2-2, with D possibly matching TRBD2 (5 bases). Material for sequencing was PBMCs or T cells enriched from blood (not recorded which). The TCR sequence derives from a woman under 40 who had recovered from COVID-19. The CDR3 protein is CASSLRGYTGELFF. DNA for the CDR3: TGTGCCAGTAGTCTCCGGGGATACACCGGGGAGCTGTTTTTT. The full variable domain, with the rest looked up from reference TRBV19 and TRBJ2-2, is DGGITQSPKYLFRKEGQNVTLSCEQNLNHDAMYWYRQDPGQGLRLIYYSQIVNDFQKGDIAEGYSVSREKKESFPLTVTSAQKNPTAFYLCASSLRGYTGELFFGEGSRLTVL.